A selection of T cell receptor beta chains follows, all from one sample in a study of a mutant IDH1 vaccine in newly diagnosed glioma. TCRdb's table, derived via immunoSEQ multiplex PCR, lists solely in-frame clones and lacks some. The sample lists about 36,000 clones; roughly 80% were seen once. These receptors' targets are unknown. Sequencing used peripheral blood mononuclear cells (PBMCs), obtained from a glioma patient whose treatment included an IDH1 peptide vaccine. The receptors shown here come from a woman in her twenties or thirties with glioma. Some clones in this sample may be carry-over from other donors' samples. Both conserved end residues are part of each CDR3. The D gene is left open where the match is weak. The listing skips clone size in some rows; elsewhere it reads once, few, many or a size class.

j_call clone_size v_call d_call cdr3_nt cdr3_aa
TRBJ1-1 few TRBV19 NA TGTGCCAGTAGTATGCACTGGAACACTGAAGCTTTCTTT CASSMHWNTEAFF
TRBJ2-1 NA TRBV9 NA TGTGCCAGCAGCGTTGCCCAGACCTCCTACAATGAGCAGTTCTTC CASSVAQTSYNEQFF
TRBJ1-2 NA TRBV9 TRBD1 TGTGCCAGCAGCGGGGGACAGGCGGGCTATGGCTACACCTTC CASSGGQAGYGYTF
TRBJ2-7 NA TRBV7-9 NA TGTGCCAGCAGCCCCTCCGGGACAAATTACGAGCAGTACTTC CASSPSGTNYEQYF
TRBJ2-1 NA TRBV5-6 NA TGTGCCAGCAGCTTGGGTAGGACAGTTTACAATGAGCAGTTCTTC CASSLGRTVYNEQFF
TRBJ1-3 NA TRBV5-4 NA TGTGCCAGCAGCTCAGGCCACGGAAACACCATATATTTT CASSSGHGNTIYF
TRBJ1-2 once TRBV7-9 NA TGTGCCAGCGGCCGGGACAACTATGGCTACACCTTC CASGRDNYGYTF
TRBJ2-4 few TRBV15 NA TGTGCCACCAGCAGAGATTCTGCAGCCAAAAACATTCAGTACTTC CATSRDSAAKNIQYF
TRBJ2-7 NA TRBV2 NA TGTGCCAGCAGTGCCGGTGGGACTGTACTCTACGAGCAGTACTTC CASSAGGTVLYEQYF
TRBJ1-5 NA TRBV6-1 NA TGTGCCAGCAGTGAACAGGGGCTGGTTTATTTT CASSEQGLVYF
TRBJ1-4 NA TRBV7-9 NA TGTGCCAGCAGCTTAGGGCGGGGGCACGGAGAAAAACTGTTTTTT CASSLGRGHGEKLFF
TRBJ2-3 once TRBV7-9 NA TGTGCCAGCAGCCTGGGGACTACGCAGTATTTT CASSLGTTQYF
TRBJ1-2 once TRBV10-1 NA TGCGCCAGCAGTGATATTCGGGTCGGCGGTGGCTACACCTTC CASSDIRVGGGYTF
TRBJ1-2 NA TRBV15 NA TGTGCCACCAGCAGAGGCGACCCTACGGGCTACACCTTC CATSRGDPTGYTF
TRBJ2-4 NA TRBV5-4 TRBD2 TGTGCCAGCAGCCTCAAGCGGGAGACTCCATCAGAAAACATTCAGTACTTC CASSLKRETPSENIQYF
TRBJ2-2 few TRBV5-1 NA TGCGCCAGCAGCTTGTACGGCAGGCTGAACACCGGGGAGCTGTTTTTT CASSLYGRLNTGELFF
TRBJ1-1 NA TRBV19 NA TGTGCCAGTAGTTTCCTGGGACACCCCGAGAGCACTGAAGCTTTCTTT CASSFLGHPESTEAFF
TRBJ2-2 NA TRBV7-9 NA TGTGCCAGCAGCTCCCCCCTGCGGTCCGGGGAGCTGTTTTTT CASSSPLRSGELFF
TRBJ1-1 once TRBV7-9 NA TGTGCCAGCAGTCTACAGGGCTCGGGCACTGAAGCTTTCTTT CASSLQGSGTEAFF
TRBJ2-7 NA TRBV29-1 NA TGCAGCGTTGAAAGGGATTCCTACGAGCAGTACTTC CSVERDSYEQYF